These 21 T cell receptor beta chains came from one sample sequenced in a study of shared clonotypes between healthy human individuals. Libraries were prepared by immunoSEQ multiplex PCR; TCRdb keeps only in-frame clonotypes and omits some of them. This sample yields some 2 million clones, of which 95% are seen a single time; roughly 0.13% belongs to the top ten. Sequencing used naive CD4+ T cells sorted from blood. Subset denoted: CD45RA+ positively selected. The receptors originated from a man aged 18-30 years in good health.

CDR3 in amino acids: CASEGMPRGTEAFF. Written as DNA, the CDR3 is TGTGCCAGCGAAGGGATGCCGAGGGGTACTGAAGCTTTCTTT. This sequence joins TRBV2 and TRBJ1-1; D is perhaps TRBD1 (5 bases). CDR1 is SNHLY and CDR2 is FYNNEI in the germline V gene. The CDR3 length is 14 residues. The V end lost 8 bases, the J end lost 5 bases, and 18 bases lay between the germline ends.

Note on this clone: Other DNA sequences in this specimen translate into the identical CDR3. The rearrangement uses TRBV7-2 and TRBJ2-1, with 9 bases that match TRBD1. The CDR3 consists of 15 residues. Trimming at V came to 3 bases and at J to 1 base, leaving 1 base not matched to a gene. CDR1 and CDR2 (germline): SGHTA, FQGNSA. The CDR3, as DNA: TGTGCCAGCAGCTTGGACAGGGGATCCTACAATGAGCAGTTCTTC. Its protein is CASSLDRGSYNEQFF.

The rearrangement joins TRBV5-1 to TRBJ1-6; 8 bases agree with TRBD1. The CDR3 loop spans 16 amino acids. After removal of 3 bases from V and 7 bases from J, the junction contained 9 bases not matched to a gene. Germline CDR1 reads SGHRS; CDR2 reads YFSETQ. This CDR3 reads CASSSFQGAGNSPLHF. The CDR3 coding sequence is TGCGCCAGCAGCTCCTTTCAGGGGGCGGGCAATTCACCCCTCCACTTT.

V is TRBV11-2 and J is TRBJ2-7; TRBD1 matches at 8 bases. Germline CDR1 is SGHAT and CDR2 is FQNNGV. V dropped 2 bases and J dropped 2; count of bases not matched to a gene: 8. CDR3 length: 16 amino acids. CDR3 amino acids: CASSLLQGDPPYEQYF. The CDR3 DNA sequence: TGTGCCAGCAGCTTACTACAGGGGGACCCCCCCTACGAGCAGTACTTC.

This sequence joins TRBV6-5 and TRBJ1-2; D is unclear. Germline V gene lookup returns CDR1 MNHEY and CDR2 SVGAGI. The CDR3 length is 16 residues. Trimming took off 0 bases at V and 3 bases at J, with 14 bases between the two ends. For the CDR3, the DNA is TGTGCCAGCAGTTACTCAGGACCGACCCCCGACTATGGCTACACCTTC. It specifies CASSYSGPTPDYGYTF.

This clone was seen a handful of times. The sample carries other DNA sequences with the same CDR3. This chain joins TRBV5-4 and TRBJ2-3; 7 nucleotides match TRBD2. Unmatched junction bases numbered 14, after V lost 4 bases and J lost 6 bases. CDR1 and CDR2 (germline): SGHNT, YYREEE (reference sequence). CDR3 length: 16 amino acids. The CDR3 loop is CASSPPPASGPDTQYF. The DNA for the CDR3 is TGTGCCAGCAGCCCCCCTCCCGCTAGCGGCCCCGATACGCAGTATTTT. Combining the CDR3 with reference TRBV5-4 and TRBJ2-3 gives the whole variable domain ETGVTQSPTHLIKTRGQQVTLRCSSQSGHNTVSWYQQALGQGPQFIFQYYREEENGRGNFPPRFSGLQFPNYSSELNVNALELDDSALYLCASSPPPASGPDTQYFGPGTRLTVL.

The chain couples TRBV5-1 to TRBJ1-6; D is unresolved. CDR1 is SGHRS, CDR2 YFSETQ, per germline. The CDR3 sequence is 15 residues long. V lost 0 bases and J lost 5, with 9 bases in between. CDR3 bases: TGCGCCAGCAGCTTGGACAGCCACAATAATTCACCCCTCCACTTT. Translated, it gives CASSLDSHNNSPLHF.

The chain links TRBV6-5 to TRBJ2-7; TRBD1 is a possible D gene (7 bases). This CDR3 region has 15 residues. V lost 8 bases, J lost 0 bases, and 17 bases lay in between. Per the germline V gene, CDR1 is MNHEY and CDR2 is SVGAGI. The CDR3 sequence: CASARGARSSYEQYF. As DNA, the CDR3 is TGTGCCAGCGCCAGGGGGGCCAGAAGCTCCTACGAGCAGTACTTC.

The chain links TRBV6-1 to TRBJ2-7, with 8 bases aligning to TRBD2. The CDR3 extends over 14 amino acids. CDR1 and CDR2 from the germline V gene are MNHNS and SASEGT. V lost 6 bases to trimming and J lost 2 bases; unmatched junction nucleotides: 6. Here the CDR3 reads CASSPGRGAYEQYF. The CDR3, as DNA: TGTGCCAGCAGCCCCGGGAGGGGGGCCTACGAGCAGTACTTC.

The chain joins TRBV29-1 to TRBJ2-5, with a possible D match to TRBD2 (5 bases). CDR3 length equals 13 residues. CDR1 is SQVTM and CDR2 is ANQGSEA in the germline V gene. V was trimmed by 3 bases and J by 1 base, leaving 9 bases between them. The CDR3 loop is CSVDRTLQETQYF. DNA of the CDR3: TGCAGCGTTGATCGGACTCTCCAAGAGACCCAGTACTTC.

V and J are TRBV30 and TRBJ2-3; 8 nucleotides align to TRBD2. The germline gives CDR1 GTSNPN, CDR2 SVGIG (reference sequence). V shed 0 bases and J 6 bases; nucleotides not matched to a gene: 2. The CDR3 is 13 residues long. The CDR3 bases are TGTGCCTGGAGTGTAGGGACTAGGGATACGCAGTATTTT. Amino acids: CAWSVGTRDTQYF.

As to this clone: At the DNA level, this CDR3 is encoded by other sequences in the same sample as well. This chain links TRBV7-2 with TRBJ2-7; D ambiguous. CDR1 is SGHTA, CDR2 FQGNSA, per germline. V lost 5 bases, J lost 3 bases, and 5 bases lay in between. This CDR3 is 11 amino acids long. CDR3 DNA: TGTGCCAGCAGCGTGAACTACGAGCAGTACTTC. The encoded protein is CASSVNYEQYF.

The genes are TRBV9 and TRBJ2-4; D might be TRBD2 (6 bases). V was pared by 3 bases and J by 2 bases, with 9 bases between. CDR1 is SGDLS and CDR2 is YYNGEE in the germline V gene. The CDR3 is 14 amino acids. The chain's CDR3 is CASSGRETKNIQYF. The CDR3 nucleotides read TGTGCCAGCAGCGGCCGGGAGACCAAAAACATTCAGTACTTC.

The rearrangement joins TRBV7-2 to TRBJ2-7, with D hard to call. Looked up from germline, CDR1 is SGHTA and CDR2 is FQGNSA. The CDR3 is made up of 12 amino acids. V lost 1 base to trimming and J lost 6 bases, with 7 bases between them. The CDR3 spells CASSLDRTEQYF. CDR3 in DNA: TGTGCCAGCAGCTTAGATCGTACCGAGCAGTACTTC.

The chain combines TRBV30 with TRBJ1-1, with a possible D match to TRBD1 (6 bases). Germline CDR1 reads GTSNPN; CDR2 reads SVGIG (reference sequence). The CDR3 is 13 amino acids. Trimming cost V 6 bases and J 0 bases, with 11 bases left between them. CDR3 in DNA: TGTGCCTGCGCCTACAGGGTGAACACTGAAGCTTTCTTT. Translation: CACAYRVNTEAFF.

With regard to this clone: With a much larger clone just one base away, this may be a read error. This specimen includes other DNA sequences encoding the same CDR3. The rearrangement uses TRBV28 and TRBJ2-5; D remains ambiguous. Trimming took 3 bases from V and 5 from J, leaving 4 bases between them. The germline gives CDR1 MDHEN, CDR2 SYDVKM. This CDR3 has 11 amino acids. In DNA, the CDR3 is TGTGCCAGCAGTTTCAGGGAGACCCAGTACTTC. As protein: CASSFRETQYF.

A single count supports this clone. The gene calls are TRBV30 and TRBJ1-5; 10 bases are a match to TRBD1. This CDR3 has 15 residues. V shed 3 bases, J shed 1 base, and the junction held 3 bases outside the gene matches. Germline CDR1 reads GTSNPN; CDR2 reads SVGIG (reference sequence). In nucleotides, the CDR3 is TGTGCCTGGAGAGGACAGGGGGTGAGCAATCAGCCCCAGCATTTT. Protein: CAWRGQGVSNQPQHF.

The chain has TRBV7-9 and TRBJ2-1, with 7 nucleotides matching TRBD2. The CDR3 spans 15 residues. The V and J ends lost 3 bases and 2 bases, in that order; junction bases with no gene match: 4. Germline V gene sequence: CDR1 SEHNR, CDR2 FQNEAQ (reference sequence). CDR3 bases: TGTGCCAGCAGCTTTCGGGGGGAAACCTACAATGAGCAGTTCTTC. Translating it yields CASSFRGETYNEQFF.

Worth noting for this clone: Other DNA sequences in the sample encode the same CDR3. This rearrangement joins TRBV20-1 to TRBJ2-5; D ambiguous. Per germline, CDR1 DFQATT and CDR2 SNEGSKA (reference sequence). There are 11 residues in the CDR3. Deletions cut 3 bases from V and 5 bases from J, with 7 bases between. The CDR3 loop is CSARLGETQYF. In DNA, the CDR3 is TGCAGTGCTAGGCTGGGGGAGACCCAGTACTTC.

This clone was counted once. The sample has other DNA sequences that encode this CDR3 too. V and J are TRBV5-1 and TRBJ2-7; either TRBD1 or TRBD2 may fit D (6 bases each). This CDR3 has 15 amino acids. Trimming removed 0 bases from V and 1 base from J, with 11 bases in between. Germline CDR1 and CDR2: SGHRS and YFSETQ. CDR3 protein: CASSLDPGASYEQYF. CDR3 coding DNA: TGCGCCAGCAGCTTGGATCCGGGGGCGTCCTACGAGCAGTACTTC.

The chain has TRBV10-3 and TRBJ2-7, with a weak D call TRBD1 (5 bases). V gave up 3 bases and J gave up 2 bases, with 11 bases separating them. Germline CDR1 is ENHRY and CDR2 is SYGVKD. The CDR3 is 14 amino acids. The CDR3 spells CAISDPGSAYEQYF. CDR3 sequence (DNA): TGTGCCATCAGTGACCCAGGGTCGGCCTACGAGCAGTACTTC.